The rows below give T cell receptor beta chains drawn from one sample of a study of shared clonotypes between healthy human individuals. Generated by immunoSEQ multiplex PCR, the TCRdb table keeps only in-frame clones and is missing some. The sample has over 2,000,000 clones, just over 90% seen once. Sequenced input: naive CD8+ T cells from PBMCs. These receptors were collected from a man younger than 35 in good health. Some clones in this sample may be carry-over from other donors' samples. Each CDR3 is given with its conserved first and last residue. A D gene is named only where the DNA matches it firmly. Some rows mark clone size as missing; the rest say once, few, many or name a class of expanded clone.

d_call: TRBD2
j_call: TRBJ2-2
v_call: TRBV13
clone_size: -
cdr3_nt: TGTGCCAGCAGCTTAGGCAGGGACCCAGGACTAGCGTCGAACACCGGGGAGCTGTTTTTT
cdr3_aa: CASSLGRDPGLASNTGELFF

d_call: TRBD2
j_call: TRBJ2-3
v_call: TRBV6-4
clone_size: -
cdr3_nt: TGTGCCACCCTCGGGACTAGCGGGAGTAGTTCCCCTGATGTAGATACGCAGTATTTT
cdr3_aa: CATLGTSGSSSPDVDTQYF

d_call: -
j_call: TRBJ2-1
v_call: TRBV18
clone_size: -
cdr3_nt: TGTGCCAGCTCACCAGTCGGGGTCCCCTACAATGAGCAGTTCTTC
cdr3_aa: CASSPVGVPYNEQFF

d_call: -
j_call: TRBJ1-1
v_call: TRBV19
clone_size: -
cdr3_nt: TGTGCCAGTAGTTACGGTGGGATGGGCACTGAAGCTTTCTTT
cdr3_aa: CASSYGGMGTEAFF

d_call: TRBD1
j_call: TRBJ2-7
v_call: TRBV7-9
clone_size: -
cdr3_nt: TGTGCCAGCAGCTTAAGGACAGGGGCCGTCCACGAGCAGTACTTC
cdr3_aa: CASSLRTGAVHEQYF

d_call: TRBD2
j_call: TRBJ2-3
v_call: TRBV29-1
clone_size: -
cdr3_nt: TGCAGCGTTAATAGCGGGAGTTCGCCAGATACGCAGTATTTT
cdr3_aa: CSVNSGSSPDTQYF

d_call: TRBD1
j_call: TRBJ2-2
v_call: TRBV6-6
clone_size: -
cdr3_nt: TGTGCCAGCAGTTACTCGACAGGGGCCAACACCGGGGAGCTGTTTTTT
cdr3_aa: CASSYSTGANTGELFF

d_call: -
j_call: TRBJ1-4
v_call: TRBV25-1
clone_size: few
cdr3_nt: TGTGCCAGCCGAGGAAGGCTGAATGAAAAACTGTTTTTT
cdr3_aa: CASRGRLNEKLFF

d_call: TRBD2
j_call: TRBJ2-1
v_call: TRBV9
clone_size: -
cdr3_nt: TGTGCCAGCAGCGTAGCTGGTAGCGGGAGGGCCTACAATGAGCAGTTCTTC
cdr3_aa: CASSVAGSGRAYNEQFF

d_call: TRBD1
j_call: TRBJ2-1
v_call: TRBV6-1
clone_size: -
cdr3_nt: TGTGCCAGCAGTGAAGTCAGGGGGTGGAATGAGCAGTTCTTC
cdr3_aa: CASSEVRGWNEQFF

d_call: -
j_call: TRBJ2-3
v_call: TRBV11-2
clone_size: -
cdr3_nt: TGTGCCAGCAGAAGACAGGTTAGCACAGATACGCAGTATTTT
cdr3_aa: CASRRQVSTDTQYF

d_call: -
j_call: TRBJ1-2
v_call: TRBV9
clone_size: -
cdr3_nt: TGTGCCAGCAGCGGAGAGGGGACGGTCCATGGCTACACCTTC
cdr3_aa: CASSGEGTVHGYTF

d_call: -
j_call: TRBJ1-5
v_call: TRBV7-8
clone_size: -
cdr3_nt: TGTGCCAGCAGCATCAATCGCGGACCCAATCAGCCCCAGCATTTT
cdr3_aa: CASSINRGPNQPQHF

d_call: TRBD1
j_call: TRBJ2-7
v_call: TRBV5-1
clone_size: -
cdr3_nt: TGCGCCAGCAGCTGGACAGGAGCCTACGAGCAGTACTTC
cdr3_aa: CASSWTGAYEQYF

d_call: -
j_call: TRBJ2-5
v_call: TRBV14
clone_size: -
cdr3_nt: TGTGCCAGCAGCCAAGAATCGGGGACCCAGTACTTC
cdr3_aa: CASSQESGTQYF

d_call: TRBD2
j_call: TRBJ2-1
v_call: TRBV11-2
clone_size: -
cdr3_nt: TGTGCCAGCAGCTTTCAGGCTAGCGGGAGGAATGAGCAGTTCTTC
cdr3_aa: CASSFQASGRNEQFF

d_call: -
j_call: TRBJ2-3
v_call: TRBV9
clone_size: -
cdr3_nt: TGTGCCAGCAGCGTCACGGGGCGTCCGGGATCACGAGATACGCAGTATTTT
cdr3_aa: CASSVTGRPGSRDTQYF

d_call: TRBD2
j_call: TRBJ2-7
v_call: TRBV6-6
clone_size: -
cdr3_nt: TGTGCCAGCAGCCCTACTGGACTAGCGGCCTACGAGCAGTACTTC
cdr3_aa: CASSPTGLAAYEQYF

d_call: TRBD1
j_call: TRBJ1-1
v_call: TRBV7-2
clone_size: -
cdr3_nt: TGTGCCAGCTTAGATAGGGGGCGGATGAACACTGAAGCTTTCTTT
cdr3_aa: CASLDRGRMNTEAFF

d_call: -
j_call: TRBJ2-7
v_call: TRBV28
clone_size: -
cdr3_nt: TGTGCCAGCACCAAGAACCGGGACCCGAGCTCCTACGAGCAGTACTTC
cdr3_aa: CASTKNRDPSSYEQYF

d_call: -
j_call: TRBJ2-7
v_call: TRBV5-6
clone_size: -
cdr3_nt: TGTGCCAGCAGCCGGGAGGCTAGCGAAGGACAGGAGCAGTACTTC
cdr3_aa: CASSREASEGQEQYF

d_call: -
j_call: TRBJ2-3
v_call: TRBV29-1
clone_size: -
cdr3_nt: TGCAGCGTTGAAGAACCCCTAGTGCGGGGCCCTACTGATACGCAGTATTTT
cdr3_aa: CSVEEPLVRGPTDTQYF

d_call: TRBD2
j_call: TRBJ2-1
v_call: TRBV18
clone_size: -
cdr3_nt: TGTGCCAGCTCACCACCGGGACTAGCGGGAGTCTTTCATGAGCAGTTCTTC
cdr3_aa: CASSPPGLAGVFHEQFF

d_call: TRBD2
j_call: TRBJ2-1
v_call: TRBV15
clone_size: once
cdr3_nt: TGTGCCACCCGGACTAGCGGGAGGGCCGTTTTCAATGAGCAGTTCTTC
cdr3_aa: CATRTSGRAVFNEQFF

d_call: -
j_call: TRBJ1-2
v_call: TRBV6-7
clone_size: -
cdr3_nt: TGTGCCAGCAGTTACAAGGGGATAAGCTATGGCTACACCTTC
cdr3_aa: CASSYKGISYGYTF

d_call: -
j_call: TRBJ1-1
v_call: TRBV28
clone_size: -
cdr3_nt: TGTGCCAGCAGTTACAGGGAGTCCACTGAAGCTTTCTTT
cdr3_aa: CASSYRESTEAFF

d_call: -
j_call: TRBJ1-1
v_call: TRBV6-1
clone_size: -
cdr3_nt: TGTGCCAGCAGTGAAGCGCGGCTTGCTTGGGGTTCAACTGAAGCTTTCTTT
cdr3_aa: CASSEARLAWGSTEAFF

d_call: -
j_call: TRBJ2-7
v_call: TRBV27
clone_size: -
cdr3_nt: TGTGCCAGCAGTTTACTGGGGTTCTCCTACGAGCAGTACTTC
cdr3_aa: CASSLLGFSYEQYF

d_call: -
j_call: TRBJ2-5
v_call: TRBV5-5
clone_size: -
cdr3_nt: TGTGCCAGCAGCTCGCTAGAAGAGACCCAGTACTTC
cdr3_aa: CASSSLEETQYF

d_call: TRBD1
j_call: TRBJ2-5
v_call: TRBV25-1
clone_size: once
cdr3_nt: TGTGCCAGCAGTACATGGGACAGCTCCCAAGAGACCCAGTACTTC
cdr3_aa: CASSTWDSSQETQYF

d_call: -
j_call: TRBJ2-7
v_call: TRBV2
clone_size: -
cdr3_nt: TGTGCCAGCTGCCCCAGGGAATCCTACGAGCAGTACTTC
cdr3_aa: CASCPRESYEQYF

d_call: -
j_call: TRBJ2-1
v_call: TRBV10-3
clone_size: -
cdr3_nt: TGTGCCATCAAAGATAACTACAATGAGCAGTTCTTC
cdr3_aa: CAIKDNYNEQFF

d_call: -
j_call: TRBJ1-2
v_call: TRBV7-9
clone_size: -
cdr3_nt: TGTGCCAGCATAGCCGAGGCGGGCAGGGTAGACGGCTACACCTTC
cdr3_aa: CASIAEAGRVDGYTF

d_call: TRBD2
j_call: TRBJ2-1
v_call: TRBV9
clone_size: -
cdr3_nt: TGTGCCAGCAGCCCAATAGCGGGCCTCCTCTACAATGAGCAGTTCTTC
cdr3_aa: CASSPIAGLLYNEQFF

d_call: -
j_call: TRBJ2-2
v_call: TRBV7-2
clone_size: -
cdr3_nt: TGTGCCAGCAGCTTTCGGGTAATGACGGGTCCTAACACCGGGGAGCTGTTTTTT
cdr3_aa: CASSFRVMTGPNTGELFF

d_call: -
j_call: TRBJ2-7
v_call: TRBV28
clone_size: -
cdr3_nt: TGTGCCACCAGACTTTGGCAGGGCACCTTGGAGCAGTACTTC
cdr3_aa: CATRLWQGTLEQYF